What follows are 30 T cell receptor beta chains derived from one specimen sequenced in a study of blood T cell repertoires in COVID-19. The table came from immunoSEQ multiplex PCR; TCRdb's copy has only in-frame clones and leaves some out. The sample lists 160,000 or so clones, around 85% occurring once. The sequencing sample was made of peripheral blood. These receptors were taken from a woman aged 70-85 years with acute or convalescent COVID-19.

This rearrangement joins TRBV5-5 to TRBJ1-6, with TRBD1 identical over 7 bases. The germline gives CDR1 SGHKS, CDR2 YYEKEE (reference sequence). This CDR3 comprises 15 residues. V lost 2 bases, J lost 5 bases, and 4 bases stayed unmatched. CDR3 nucleotides: TGTGCCAGCAGCTTAAGGGGACAGAATAATTCACCCCTCCACTTT. Protein sequence: CASSLRGQNNSPLHF.

This clone was detected only a few times. The V and J genes are TRBV4-2 and TRBJ2-7; 7 nucleotides align to TRBD1. The V and J ends lost 3 bases and 2 bases, in that order; junction bases with no gene match: 4. Germline V gives CDR1 LGHNA, CDR2 YNFKEQ. The CDR3 sequence is 14 residues long. CDR3 in amino acids: CASSQGDRAYEQYF. Here the CDR3 DNA reads TGTGCCAGCAGCCAGGGTGACAGGGCCTACGAGCAGTACTTC.

The CDR3 loop reads CASSPGWGATNEKLFF. For the CDR3, the DNA is TGCGCCAGCAGCCCGGGTTGGGGGGCAACTAATGAAAAACTGTTTTTT. This chain links TRBV4-3 with TRBJ1-4; D may be TRBD1 (5 bases). Looked up from germline, CDR1 is LGHNA and CDR2 is YSLEER. V lost 4 bases, J lost 0 bases, and 12 bases lay in between. The CDR3 covers 16 residues.

The genes are TRBV28 and TRBJ1-1; TRBD1 matches 7 bases. The CDR3 length is 19 residues. CDR1 MDHEN and CDR2 SYDVKM come from the germline V gene. Unmatched junction bases numbered 20, after V lost 4 bases and J lost 3 bases. DNA of the CDR3: TGTGCCAGCAGTTCCATTAGAACGATCCGACAGGGCATAGACACTGAAGCTTTCTTT. Protein product: CASSSIRTIRQGIDTEAFF.

This chain links TRBV12-5 with TRBJ2-5; possibly TRBD2 for D (5 bases). V lost 5 bases and J lost 4, with 14 bases in between. Germline-derived CDR1 and CDR2 are LGHNT and FRNRAP. The CDR3 consists of 14 residues. CDR3 amino acids: CASGIAGNVETQYF. As DNA, the CDR3 is TGTGCTAGTGGTATCGCCGGGAATGTAGAGACCCAGTACTTC. The full variable domain, with the rest looked up from reference TRBV12-5 and TRBJ2-5, is DARVTQTPRHKVTEMGQEVTMRCQPILGHNTVFWYRQTMMQGLELLAYFRNRAPLDDSGMPKDRFSAEMPDATLATLKIQPSEPRDSAVYFCASGIAGNVETQYFGPGTRLLVL.

V is TRBV7-2 and J is TRBJ2-5; 7 nucleotides line up with TRBD1. Germline CDR1 reads SGHTA; CDR2 reads FQGNSA. This CDR3 has 14 residues. V lost 6 bases to trimming and J lost 1 base; unmatched junction nucleotides: 5. This CDR3 is CASRNRGGQETQYF. CDR3 in DNA: TGTGCCAGCAGGAACAGGGGTGGCCAAGAGACCCAGTACTTC.

The DNA of the CDR3 is TGTGCCAGCAGAAATTGGCCGTCACCCCTCCACTTT. It is translated as CASRNWPSPLHF. V gene TRBV11-2 combines with J gene TRBJ1-6; D unclear. CDR1 SGHAT and CDR2 FQNNGV come from the germline V gene. There are 12 residues in the CDR3. Between the trimmed V and J ends, which lost 6 bases and 10 bases, there was a span of 10 bases.

V and J are TRBV12-3 or TRBV12-4 and TRBJ2-1, with TRBD1 as a possible D gene (5 bases). Trimming shortened V by 5 bases and J by 12 bases, and 17 bases separated the two germline ends. This CDR3 region has 13 residues. CDR3 coding DNA: TGTGCCAGCAGTCGGACCGGTCCCCAGGGGCAGTTCTTC. This gives the protein CASSRTGPQGQFF.

The V and J genes are TRBV11-2 and TRBJ2-2; the D gene is possibly TRBD1 (5 bases). CDR3 size: 16 residues. Deletions cut 2 bases from V and 1 base from J, with 11 bases between. The germline V gene has CDR1 SGHAT and CDR2 FQNNGV. The CDR3 reads CASSLYRSLNTGELFF. CDR3 DNA sequence: TGTGCCAGCAGCTTATACAGGTCTCTGAACACCGGGGAGCTGTTTTTT.

This sequence joins TRBV19 and TRBJ1-5, with TRBD1 as a possible D gene (6 bases). Germline-derived CDR1 and CDR2 are LNHDA and SQIVND (reference sequence). V lost 4 bases and J lost 0, with 13 bases in between. The CDR3 has 16 amino acids. The CDR3 nucleotides are TGTGCCAGTAGTAAGGACAGAGGTTATAGCAATCAGCCCCAGCATTTT. Encoded protein: CASSKDRGYSNQPQHF.

The sample holds a few counts of this clone. The V call is TRBV30, the J call TRBJ1-6; TRBD1 aligns across 8 bases. This CDR3 region has 14 residues. Trimming at V came to 3 bases and at J to 10 bases, leaving 8 bases not matched to a gene. Germline V gene lookup returns CDR1 GTSNPN and CDR2 SVGIG (reference sequence). CDR3 coding DNA: TGTGCCTGGAGCGAAGGACAGGGAGCCTCACCCCTCCACTTT. As protein: CAWSEGQGASPLHF.

The genes are TRBV3-1 (or the pseudogene TRBV3-2) and TRBJ2-7; D gene unclear. The germline V gene has CDR1 LGHDT and CDR2 YNNKEL (reference sequence). CDR3 size: 15 residues. V gave up 0 bases and J gave up 3 bases, with 12 bases separating them. The CDR3 DNA reads TGTGCCAGCAGCCAAGATCTAGACTTTAACTACGAGCAGTACTTC. Translated, it gives CASSQDLDFNYEQYF.

This chain links TRBV6-6 with TRBJ2-2, with a weak D call TRBD2 (5 bases). Per germline, CDR1 MNHNY and CDR2 SVGAGI (reference sequence). CDR3 length equals 13 residues. Trimming took 10 bases from V and 0 from J, leaving 9 bases between them. In DNA, the CDR3 is TGTGCCACCCGGGATCCGAACACCGGGGAGCTGTTTTTT. It codes for CATRDPNTGELFF.

CDR3 DNA sequence: TGCAGCGTTGAAGGGACAGGGTACCCAGATACGCAGTATTTT. This encodes CSVEGTGYPDTQYF. The V gene is TRBV29-1, the J gene TRBJ2-3; 8 nucleotides agree with TRBD1. Trimming removed 1 base from V and 4 bases from J; junction bases left unmatched: 4. The germline V gene encodes CDR1 SQVTM and CDR2 ANQGSEA. CDR3 size: 14 residues.

Comment on this clone: The sample holds other DNA sequences that translate to the same CDR3. V usage is TRBV27 and J usage is TRBJ1-6, with 7 bases that match TRBD1. The CDR3 has 15 residues. Germline V lookup: CDR1 MNHEY, CDR2 SMNVEV (reference sequence). V lost 0 bases and J lost 7; bases outside the gene matches: 3. The chain's CDR3 is CASSLSDRANSPLHF. The CDR3 coding sequence is TGTGCCAGCAGTTTATCTGACAGGGCGAATTCACCCCTCCACTTT.

This clone was recorded a few times. The chain recombines TRBV28 with TRBJ2-7; a possible D gene is TRBD2 (6 bases). The germline V and J ends were trimmed by 6 bases and 7 bases, with 19 bases remaining between them. This CDR3 has 14 amino acids. Germline lookup yields CDR1 MDHEN and CDR2 SYDVKM. CDR3 nucleotides: TGTGCCAGCAGCTCCGGGGGACCAGTTCTGGAGCAGTACTTC. It encodes CASSSGGPVLEQYF.

The J gene is TRBJ1-5, the V gene TRBV6-5; D is ambiguous. Trimming pared 2 bases from V and 0 bases from J, leaving 8 bases between. The CDR3 runs 15 residues. Germline V gene sequence: CDR1 MNHEY, CDR2 SVGAGI. Here the CDR3 DNA reads TGTGCCAGCAGTTACGCGGCCTATAGCAATCAGCCCCAGCATTTT. Residues: CASSYAAYSNQPQHF.

The chain couples TRBV18 to TRBJ2-1, with 8 bases fitting TRBD2. Trimming removed 2 bases from V and 3 bases from J; junction bases left unmatched: 12. This CDR3 is 18 amino acids long. The V gene's germline CDR1 is KGHSH and CDR2 LQKENI. CDR3 residues: CASSPMAGGRRFYNEQFF. In nucleotides, the CDR3 is TGTGCCAGCTCACCAATGGCGGGGGGTCGGAGATTCTACAATGAGCAGTTCTTC.

The chain recombines TRBV4-2 with TRBJ2-1; the D gene is possibly TRBD2 (5 bases). This CDR3 has 15 residues. Trimming shortened V by 1 base and J by 4 bases, and 11 bases separated the two germline ends. The V gene's germline CDR1 is LGHNA and CDR2 YNFKEQ. CDR3 in amino acids: CASSQVSGPYNEQFF. The CDR3 DNA is TGTGCCAGCAGCCAAGTGAGCGGACCTTACAATGAGCAGTTCTTC.

The V gene is TRBV7-2, the J gene TRBJ1-1; D is ambiguous. Germline assignment: CDR1 SGHTA and CDR2 FQGNSA. CDR3 length equals 13 residues. The ends were cut back, 6 bases at V and 1 base at J, with 9 bases in the middle. In nucleotides, the CDR3 is TGTGCCAGCAGTACACAGCAGAACACTGAAGCTTTCTTT. Residues: CASSTQQNTEAFF.

The chain recombines TRBV4-2 with TRBJ1-5; no firm D call. V lost 3 bases and J 0 bases, leaving 9 bases between the germline ends. The germline V gene has CDR1 LGHNA and CDR2 YNFKEQ. The CDR3 contains 15 residues. For the CDR3, the DNA is TGTGCCAGCAGCCAGGCCCCGCATAGCAATCAGCCCCAGCATTTT. Amino acids: CASSQAPHSNQPQHF.

V gene TRBV9 combines with J gene TRBJ2-3, with TRBD2 identical over 7 bases. The germline CDR1 and CDR2 sequences are SGDLS and YYNGEE. J gave up 4 bases and V 0 bases, and 5 bases lay outside the gene matches. This CDR3 contains 15 residues. CDR3 protein: CASSVASGEADTQYF. CDR3 DNA sequence: TGTGCCAGCAGCGTAGCCAGCGGGGAAGCAGATACGCAGTATTTT.

V and J are TRBV28 and TRBJ1-2, with TRBD1 identical over 7 bases. V lost 3 bases, J lost 5 bases, and 3 bases stayed unmatched. Germline-derived CDR1 and CDR2 are MDHEN and SYDVKM. The CDR3 has 13 residues. As DNA, the CDR3 is TGTGCCAGCAGTTTGACAGGGATTTATGGCTACACCTTC. It encodes CASSLTGIYGYTF.

This clone has a single count. J is TRBJ1-2 and V is TRBV19; 7 positions agree with TRBD1. With 4 bases clipped from V and 1 base from J, the junction kept 3 bases outside the gene matches. Germline assignment: CDR1 LNHDA and CDR2 SQIVND (reference sequence). There are 14 residues in the CDR3. This chain's CDR3 is CASSNRDSNYGYTF. The CDR3 nucleotides read TGTGCCAGTAGTAACCGGGACAGTAACTATGGCTACACCTTC.

This chain connects TRBV19 to TRBJ2-2; D perhaps matches TRBD1 (6 bases). The V gene lost 6 bases and the J gene lost 3 bases, with 11 bases spanning the gap. This CDR3 has 14 residues. CDR1 LNHDA and CDR2 SQIVND come from the germline V gene (reference sequence). CDR3 region: CASRPNRDTGELFF. The CDR3 DNA sequence: TGTGCCAGTAGGCCCAACAGGGACACCGGGGAGCTGTTTTTT. The full variable domain, with the rest looked up from reference TRBV19 and TRBJ2-2, is DGGITQSPKYLFRKEGQNVTLSCEQNLNHDAMYWYRQDPGQGLRLIYYSQIVNDFQKGDIAEGYSVSREKKESFPLTVTSAQKNPTAFYLCASRPNRDTGELFFGEGSRLTVL.

The rearrangement links TRBV30 to TRBJ1-1, with D perhaps matching TRBD1 (6 bases). Germline V CDR1 and CDR2: GTSNPN, SVGIG (reference sequence). Trimming stripped 1 base from V and 3 bases from J, with 9 bases between. The CDR3 consists of 13 residues. Written as DNA, the CDR3 is TGTGCCTGGAGTGCAGGGGTGGACACTGAAGCTTTCTTT. Protein product: CAWSAGVDTEAFF.

The chain has TRBV29-1 and TRBJ2-5; D is perhaps TRBD1 (5 bases). V was shortened by 7 bases and J by 6 bases, with 12 bases between the two germline ends. Germline CDR1 is SQVTM and CDR2 is ANQGSEA. The CDR3 contains 11 residues. CDR3 residues: CSGTGAQTQYF. The DNA of the CDR3 is TGCAGCGGAACAGGCGCACAGACCCAGTACTTC.

In its sample, this clone was seen a few times. This sequence joins TRBV12-3 or TRBV12-4 and TRBJ1-2; D not resolved. The CDR3 loop spans 13 amino acids. V was shortened by 5 bases and J by 0 bases, with 7 bases between the two germline ends. DNA of the CDR3: TGTGCCAGCAGTCCGAGAGCTAACTATGGCTACACCTTC. This translates into CASSPRANYGYTF.

V usage is TRBV3-1 (or the pseudogene TRBV3-2) and J usage is TRBJ1-1; the D is unclear. The V end was cut by 5 bases, the J end by 0 bases, with 13 bases between. The CDR3 runs to 15 residues. CDR1 and CDR2 from the germline V gene are LGHDT and YNNKEL (reference sequence). Here the CDR3 reads CASSATGSLNTEAFF. The CDR3, as DNA: TGTGCCAGCAGCGCTACGGGGTCCTTGAACACTGAAGCTTTCTTT.

The V call is TRBV15, the J call TRBJ2-1; 7 nucleotides align to TRBD1. V was pared by 5 bases and J by 4 bases, with 8 bases of the junction left unmatched. The length of the CDR3 is 15 residues. CDR1 is LNHNV, CDR2 YYDKDF, per germline (reference sequence). The CDR3 DNA reads TGTGCCACCAGCTCACAGGGGAGCCCGTACAATGAGCAGTTCTTC. As protein: CATSSQGSPYNEQFF.